Following are 25 T cell receptor beta chains from one sample sequenced in a study of T cell repertoires in cytomegalovirus infection. No cognate antigen is known for these TCRs. In TCRdb, the reads were re-called with MiXCR into one record per CDR3 protein. The sample holds roughly 78,000 distinct CDR3 sequences, about 37% seen once. Sequences were derived from CD8+ T cells from cultured PBMCs, sampled from culture after CMV antigen stimulation. These receptors were collected from a human donor in good health (CMV status not recorded). Some clones in this sample may be carry-over from other donors' samples.

V gene TRBV19 combines with J gene TRBJ1-5; D remains ambiguous. This CDR3 region has 12 residues. Trimming took 3 bases from V and 5 from J, leaving 5 bases between them. Germline loops: CDR1 LNHDA, CDR2 SQIVND (reference sequence). The CDR3 loop reads CASSISDQPQHF. The CDR3 DNA is TGTGCCAGTAGTATTTCCGATCAGCCCCAGCATTTT. The variable domain in full, with the rest retrieved from reference TRBV19 and TRBJ1-5, is DGGITQSPKYLFRKEGQNVTLSCEQNLNHDAMYWYRQDPGQGLRLIYYSQIVNDFQKGDIAEGYSVSREKKESFPLTVTSAQKNPTAFYLCASSISDQPQHFGDGTRLSIL.

The chain is built from TRBV4-3 and TRBJ2-7; 8 bases are shared with TRBD1. Germline-derived CDR1 and CDR2 are LGHNA and YSLEER. Germline trimming cut 2 bases from V and 6 bases from J; bases unmatched to any gene: 12. The CDR3 loop spans 16 amino acids. The CDR3 DNA sequence: TGCGCCAGCAGCCAAAAGCTCCTCGGGACAGGTGGCGAGCAGTACTTC. Translation: CASSQKLLGTGGEQYF.

The gene calls are TRBV20-1 and TRBJ1-1, with D perhaps TRBD1 (5 bases). Germline lookup yields CDR1 DFQATT and CDR2 SNEGSKA (reference sequence). This CDR3 has 14 amino acids. The V and J ends lost 6 bases and 5 bases respectively, with 19 bases between them. CDR3 DNA sequence: TGCAGTGCCCTGGGGGGAGAAGTTTGGACTGAAGCTTTCTTT. This encodes CSALGGEVWTEAFF.

This clonotype was seen just once. The chain combines TRBV20-1 with TRBJ1-5; weak D call: TRBD1 (6 bases). The CDR3 sequence is 18 residues long. Between the trimmed V and J ends, which lost 0 bases and 0 bases, there was a span of 18 bases. Germline V gene sequence: CDR1 DFQATT, CDR2 SNEGSKA (reference sequence). The CDR3 nucleotides read TGCAGTGCTAGAGATAACAGGGAATCCCTTTTTAGCAATCAGCCCCAGCATTTT. This gives the protein CSARDNRESLFSNQPQHF.

The sample holds a few counts of this clonotype. This chain uses TRBV6-1 with TRBJ2-3, with TRBD1 matching 7 bases. Germline values: CDR1 MNHNS, CDR2 SASEGT. V lost 5 bases and J lost 3; bases outside the gene matches: 14. The CDR3 loop spans 17 amino acids. The CDR3 DNA sequence: TGTGCCAGCAGTCTTACAGCCGAGGGGGCTCGGACAGATACGCAGTATTTT. It translates to CASSLTAEGARTDTQYF.

The chain carries TRBV6-4 and TRBJ2-1; D not resolved. Germline V gives CDR1 MRHNA, CDR2 SNTAGT. This CDR3 spans 13 amino acids. V was pared by 0 bases and J by 5 bases, with 5 bases between. This CDR3 reads CASSDSGNNEQFF. DNA of the CDR3: TGTGCCAGCAGTGACTCTGGGAACAATGAGCAGTTCTTC.

This clonotype turned up a few times. The J gene is TRBJ2-3, the V gene TRBV7-9; tentative D call: TRBD2 (7 bases). The germline V gene has CDR1 SEHNR and CDR2 FQNEAQ (reference sequence). The CDR3 runs to 13 residues. CDR3 bases: TGTTTATCGTTTGGGGGGGCCTCAGATACGCAGTATTTT. Residues: CLSFGGASDTQYF.

There are a few counts of this clonotype. The rearrangement joins TRBV28 to TRBJ2-4; no clear D. V was trimmed by 6 bases and J by 10 bases, leaving 16 bases between them. The CDR3 covers 13 residues. CDR1 MDHEN and CDR2 SYDVKM come from the germline V gene. This CDR3 reads CASSPNSALIQYF. The DNA of the CDR3 is TGTGCCAGCAGCCCAAACTCCGCTTTAATTCAGTACTTC.

The chain couples TRBV6-2 or TRBV6-3 to TRBJ1-5; D possibly corresponds to TRBD1 (6 bases). Germline V gives CDR1 MNHEY, CDR2 SVGEGT. V lost 6 bases and J 2 bases, leaving 14 bases between the germline ends. CDR3 length: 15 residues. The CDR3 loop reads CASSPQGLGNQPQHF. Here the CDR3 DNA reads TGTGCCAGCAGCCCACAGGGACTCGGCAATCAGCCCCAGCATTTT.

As to this clonotype: A read error may account for a junction end that differs from germline. The rearrangement links TRBV4-1 to TRBJ2-7, with 9 positions matching TRBD1. This CDR3 has 15 residues. Germline-derived CDR1 and CDR2 are MGHRA and YSYEKL. The CDR3 loop is CASSPRTGATREQYF. CDR3 bases: TGCGCCAGCAGCCCTCGGACAGGGGCAACGCGGGAGCAGTACTTT.

The chain recombines TRBV10-3 with TRBJ1-5, with 7 bases aligning to TRBD1. CDR3 length: 16 residues. The germline V gene has CDR1 ENHRY and CDR2 SYGVKD. V trimming: 0 bases; J trimming: 3 bases; junction bases outside the gene matches: 5. The chain's CDR3 is CAISESFRGNNQPQHF. In DNA, the CDR3 is TGTGCCATCAGTGAGTCGTTCAGGGGGAACAATCAGCCCCAGCATTTT.

The genes are TRBV2 and TRBJ2-3, with D perhaps matching TRBD2 (6 bases). V was trimmed by 2 bases and J by 7 bases, leaving 16 bases between them. The length of the CDR3 is 15 residues. From germline, CDR1 is SNHLY and CDR2 FYNNEI. The CDR3 spells CASSESASDLNTQYF. The CDR3 DNA reads as TGTGCCAGCAGTGAATCGGCTAGCGATCTGAATACGCAGTATTTT.

The V call is TRBV7-9, the J call TRBJ1-3; TRBD1 agrees at 8 bases. The CDR3 sequence is 16 residues long. Germline CDR1 and CDR2: SEHNR and FQNEAQ (reference sequence). V lost 4 bases and J lost 0; bases outside the gene matches: 5. CDR3 sequence (DNA): TGTGCCAGCAGCTACTTCGGGACAGGCTCTGGAAACACCATATATTTT. This codes for CASSYFGTGSGNTIYF.

V is TRBV7-9 and J is TRBJ1-3; tentatively, D is TRBD1 (5 bases). The germline V gene encodes CDR1 SEHNR and CDR2 FQNEAQ (reference sequence). V lost 1 base and J 3 bases, leaving 13 bases between the germline ends. This CDR3 region has 16 residues. CDR3 region: CASSLEIPDSGNTIYF. The CDR3 nucleotides are TGTGCCAGCAGCTTAGAAATCCCCGACAGTGGAAACACCATATATTTT.

This clonotype was counted between two and nine times. The chain couples TRBV4-2 to TRBJ1-4; no reliable D call. The CDR3 length is 15 residues. Trimming stripped 2 bases from V and 8 bases from J, with 15 bases between. Germline V gene lookup returns CDR1 LGHNA and CDR2 YNFKEQ. CDR3 DNA: TGTGCCAGCAGCCAACTTGAGGCGCGTGTCGAAAAACTGTTTTTT. This gives the protein CASSQLEARVEKLFF.

The rearrangement joins TRBV5-1 to TRBJ1-1, with 9 bases lining up with TRBD1. Germline V gene sequence: CDR1 SGHRS, CDR2 YFSETQ. The V gene end was trimmed by 2 bases and the J gene end by 1 base; junction bases not matched to a gene: 3. This CDR3 region has 15 residues. The CDR3 here is CASSFQDRGNTEAFF. The CDR3 nucleotides are TGCGCCAGCAGCTTTCAGGACAGGGGGAACACTGAAGCTTTCTTT. Complete variable domain (other parts from reference TRBV5-1 and TRBJ1-1): KAGVTQTPRYLIKTRGQQVTLSCSPISGHRSVSWYQQTPGQGLQFLFEYFSETQRNKGNFPGRFSGRQFSNSRSEMNVSTLELGDSALYLCASSFQDRGNTEAFFGQGTRLTVV.

This clonotype was seen only a few times. The genes are TRBV12-3 or TRBV12-4 and TRBJ2-2, with 7 bases matching TRBD1. The V and J ends lost 3 bases and 7 bases, in that order; junction bases with no gene match: 8. The CDR3 runs 15 residues. The CDR3 loop is CASSFKGQLDGELFF. The CDR3 DNA follows: TGTGCCAGCAGTTTCAAGGGACAGTTAGACGGGGAGCTGTTTTTT.

The CDR3 DNA follows: TGTGCCACCAGCAGAGAAAACCGGGACGTGACGAAAAACATTCAGTACTTC. Amino acid sequence: CATSRENRDVTKNIQYF. The chain joins TRBV15 to TRBJ2-4; D might be TRBD1 or TRBD2, each matching 5 bases. V shed 0 bases and J shed 4 bases, with 16 bases lying between them. Germline V gene data show CDR1 as LNHNV and CDR2 as YYDKDF (reference sequence). The CDR3 has 17 amino acids.

This clonotype appeared a few times. The chain recombines TRBV28 with TRBJ1-1; D not resolved. Trimming removed 7 bases from V and 7 bases from J, with 10 bases in between. Germline values: CDR1 MDHEN, CDR2 SYDVKM. This CDR3 is 11 amino acids long. As DNA, the CDR3 is TGTGCCAGCAAACGAGATCTTGAAGCTTTCTTT. Encoded protein: CASKRDLEAFF.

In this sample, this clonotype turned up a few times. V is TRBV7-2 and J is TRBJ1-1; no firm D call. V was trimmed by 5 bases and J by 1 base, leaving 14 bases between them. This CDR3 region has 15 residues. Germline values: CDR1 SGHTA, CDR2 FQGNSA. Here the CDR3 reads CASSPLFGENTEAFF. The CDR3 DNA follows: TGTGCCAGCAGCCCGTTATTTGGGGAGAACACTGAAGCTTTCTTT.

This chain joins TRBV20-1 and TRBJ2-5, with D maybe TRBD2 (6 bases). The CDR3 spans 13 residues. In germline, CDR1 is DFQATT, CDR2 SNEGSKA (reference sequence). Trimming shortened V by 7 bases and J by 0 bases, and 12 bases separated the two germline ends. CDR3 sequence reads: CSVLLANQETQYF. In nucleotides, the CDR3 is TGCAGTGTTTTACTAGCCAACCAAGAGACCCAGTACTTC.

The chain joins TRBV12-3 or TRBV12-4 to TRBJ2-7; 7 nucleotides match TRBD1. This CDR3 region has 14 residues. Trimming removed 5 bases from V and 3 bases from J; junction bases left unmatched: 7. The DNA for the CDR3 is TGTGCCAGCAGTCGGACAGGATCGAGCTACGAGCAGTACTTC. Translated: CASSRTGSSYEQYF.

On this clonotype: This may stem from a read error, because a much larger clone lies one nucleotide away. DNA for the CDR3: TGTGCCAGCAGCTTAGACAGCGGCTCCTACAATGAGCAGTTCTTC. Protein: CASSLDSGSYNEQFF. The rearrangement uses TRBV11-3 and TRBJ2-1; D is perhaps TRBD2 (5 bases). V lost 0 bases to trimming and J lost 0 bases, with 6 bases between them. Germline V gene sequence: CDR1 SGHNT, CDR2 YENEEA. CDR3 length: 15 amino acids.

This chain uses TRBV10-3 with TRBJ1-1; D is ambiguous. This CDR3 is 14 amino acids long. V lost 6 bases and J 1 base, leaving 12 bases between the germline ends. Germline V gene data show CDR1 as ENHRY and CDR2 as SYGVKD. The DNA for the CDR3 is TGTGCCATCAGCCAGACAAAAGCGAACACTGAAGCTTTCTTT. Encoded protein: CAISQTKANTEAFF.

In its sample, this clonotype was seen a few times. The junction does not match germline at one end; this may be a read error. CDR3 region: CASSLGGSGVNEQFF. CDR3 bases: TGTGCTAGCAGCTTAGGGGGTAGCGGAGTAAATGAGCAGTTCTTC. V and J are TRBV7-7 and TRBJ2-1; possibly TRBD1 or TRBD2 for D (6 bases each). The CDR3 loop spans 15 amino acids. Germline loops: CDR1 SSHAT, CDR2 FNYEAQ (reference sequence).